This is a list of T cell receptor beta chains from one sample in a study of blood T cell repertoires in COVID-19. This table comes from immunoSEQ multiplex PCR, and its TCRdb copy is limited to in-frame clones, with some not included. The data contain roughly 180,000 clones, 85% to 95% of them seen just once; the ten biggest clones take up roughly 0.76%. Sequenced: peripheral blood. These receptors were obtained from a man under 40 with COVID-19, enrolled during active disease. Each CDR3 is given with its conserved first and last residue. A D gene is named only where the DNA matches it firmly. For some rows the clone size is stated as once, few or many, or as a class when expanded; others skip it.

J gene	V gene	clone size	D gene	CDR3 protein	CDR3 DNA
TRBJ2-5	TRBV18	.	.	CASSPPPREIEETQYF	TGTGCCAGCTCACCACCGCCCAGGGAAATCGAAGAGACCCAGTACTTC
TRBJ2-7	TRBV7-3	.	TRBD2	CASSQTSGGAYEQYF	TGTGCCAGCAGCCAGACTAGCGGGGGGGCGTACGAGCAGTACTTC
TRBJ1-5	TRBV5-5	.	TRBD1	CASSYQDRVSQPQHF	TGTGCCAGCAGCTACCAGGACAGGGTGAGTCAGCCCCAGCATTTT
TRBJ2-1	TRBV2	.	TRBD2	CASRETAGGYNEQFF	TGTGCCAGCAGGGAGACAGCGGGGGGATACAATGAGCAGTTCTTC
TRBJ1-5	TRBV2	.	.	CASSDGSLWPQHF	TGTGCCAGCAGTGACGGGTCGCTGTGGCCCCAGCATTTT
TRBJ2-2	TRBV19	.	.	CASSIAGSDTGELFF	TGTGCCAGTAGTATCGCGGGGTCGGACACCGGGGAGCTGTTTTTT
TRBJ2-3	TRBV7-6	.	.	CASSLGASIILTDTQYF	TGTGCCAGCAGCTTAGGCGCTAGCATTATCCTCACAGATACGCAGTATTTT
TRBJ2-7	TRBV2	.	TRBD1	CASAPLDRDTYEQYF	TGTGCCAGCGCTCCCTTGGACAGGGACACCTACGAGCAGTACTTC
TRBJ1-5	TRBV19	.	TRBD1	CASSIVPGQGFQPQHF	TGTGCCAGTAGTATAGTTCCGGGACAGGGGTTTCAGCCCCAGCATTTT
TRBJ1-1	TRBV5-1	.	TRBD1	CASSPDRVGAEAFF	TGCGCCAGCAGCCCGGACAGGGTTGGTGCTGAAGCTTTCTTT
TRBJ1-4	TRBV10-2	once	.	CASSSNRDEKLFF	TGCGCCAGCAGTTCCAACCGGGATGAAAAACTGTTTTTT
TRBJ2-7	TRBV7-9	.	TRBD1	CASSSKGQPPRRQYF	TGTGCCAGCAGCTCGAAGGGACAGCCACCAAGGAGACAGTACTTC
TRBJ2-7	TRBV11-2	.	TRBD2	CASSLDLAGVYEQYF	TGTGCCAGCAGCTTAGATCTAGCGGGAGTCTACGAGCAGTACTTC
TRBJ1-2	TRBV4-1	.	.	CASSLYGLSHKNYGYTF	TGCGCCAGCAGCCTCTACGGACTGAGCCATAAGAACTATGGCTACACCTTC
TRBJ1-6	TRBV9	.	.	CASSRTVNNSPLHF	TGTGCCAGCAGCAGGACAGTTAATAATTCACCCCTCCACTTT
TRBJ1-5	TRBV3-1/TRBV3-2	.	TRBD1	CASSLRTGALSQPQHF	TGTGCCAGCAGCCTTAGGACAGGGGCTTTGAGTCAGCCCCAGCATTTT
TRBJ1-4	TRBV7-9	once	.	CASSRDSGGEKLFF	TGTGCCAGCAGCCGGGACTCCGGGGGTGAAAAACTGTTTTTT
TRBJ1-5	TRBV30	.	TRBD1	CAWTTGDGQPQHF	TGTGCCTGGACGACAGGGGATGGTCAGCCCCAGCATTTT
TRBJ1-2	TRBV6-1	.	TRBD1	CASSEALDRGLYGYTF	TGTGCCAGCAGTGAAGCGCTGGACAGGGGGCTATATGGCTACACCTTC
TRBJ1-5	TRBV19	.	.	CASSKGAPLSNQPQHF	TGTGCCAGTAGTAAAGGGGCACCCCTTAGCAATCAGCCCCAGCATTTT
TRBJ2-7	TRBV14	.	.	CASSQVNRAYEQYF	TGTGCCAGCAGCCAAGTAAACAGGGCTTACGAGCAGTACTTC
TRBJ1-1	TRBV9	once	.	CASSVGGARTEAFF	TGTGCCAGCAGCGTAGGGGGAGCGCGCACTGAAGCTTTCTTT
TRBJ2-5	TRBV5-4	.	TRBD2	CASSSRLAGGQETQYF	TGTGCCAGCAGCTCCAGACTAGCGGGGGGCCAAGAGACCCAGTACTTC
TRBJ2-3	TRBV10-3	.	.	CAISESQGTDTQYF	TGTGCCATCAGTGAGTCACAGGGCACAGATACGCAGTATTTT
TRBJ1-1	TRBV25-1	.	.	CASSVQGNTEAFF	TGTGCCAGCAGTGTTCAGGGGAACACTGAAGCTTTCTTT
TRBJ2-5	TRBV20-1	.	.	CSGGPRETQYF	TGCAGCGGGGGGCCGCGTGAGACCCAGTACTTC
TRBJ2-5	TRBV5-1	.	.	CASSSVRGETQYF	TGCGCCAGCAGCTCTGTCCGCGGGGAGACCCAGTACTTC
TRBJ1-4	TRBV6-1	.	TRBD1	CASSELTGAENEKLFF	TGTGCCAGCAGTGAACTAACAGGGGCTGAGAATGAAAAACTGTTTTTT
TRBJ1-2	TRBV7-9	.	.	CASSPNTGKYGYTF	TGTGCCAGCAGCCCTAATACAGGGAAATATGGCTACACCTTC
TRBJ1-2	TRBV5-1	.	.	CASSLERGNYGYTF	TGCGCCAGCAGCTTGGAAAGGGGGAACTATGGCTACACCTTC
TRBJ1-2	TRBV5-1	.	TRBD1	CASSVDRGHGYTF	TGCGCCAGCAGCGTCGACAGGGGGCATGGCTACACCTTC
TRBJ1-2	TRBV27	.	TRBD1	CASSFHQGDYGYTF	TGTGCCAGCAGTTTCCATCAGGGGGATTATGGCTACACCTTC
TRBJ2-1	TRBV7-9	.	TRBD1	CASSLAQGANEQFF	TGTGCCAGCAGCTTAGCCCAGGGGGCCAATGAGCAGTTCTTC
TRBJ1-4	TRBV18	.	TRBD1	CASSPDRLTNEKLFF	TGTGCCAGCTCACCGGACAGGCTGACTAATGAAAAACTGTTTTTT
TRBJ1-2	TRBV3-1/TRBV3-2	.	.	CASSTQSYGYTF	TGTGCCAGCAGCACCCAGTCCTATGGCTACACCTTC
TRBJ2-2	TRBV1	once	.	CTSSQDHGGTNTGELFF	TGCACCAGCAGCCAAGATCATGGCGGGACGAACACCGGGGAGCTGTTTTTT
TRBJ1-1	TRBV5-1	once	.	CASAPSQLMNTEAFF	TGCGCCAGCGCCCCTTCACAGCTTATGAACACTGAAGCTTTCTTT
TRBJ2-1	TRBV7-2	.	.	CASSLVGISYNEQFF	TGTGCCAGCAGCTTAGTTGGCATTTCCTACAATGAGCAGTTCTTC
TRBJ1-6	TRBV9	.	.	CASRPTSQGNSPLHF	TGTGCCAGCAGGCCTACGTCCCAGGGGAACTCACCCCTCCACTTT